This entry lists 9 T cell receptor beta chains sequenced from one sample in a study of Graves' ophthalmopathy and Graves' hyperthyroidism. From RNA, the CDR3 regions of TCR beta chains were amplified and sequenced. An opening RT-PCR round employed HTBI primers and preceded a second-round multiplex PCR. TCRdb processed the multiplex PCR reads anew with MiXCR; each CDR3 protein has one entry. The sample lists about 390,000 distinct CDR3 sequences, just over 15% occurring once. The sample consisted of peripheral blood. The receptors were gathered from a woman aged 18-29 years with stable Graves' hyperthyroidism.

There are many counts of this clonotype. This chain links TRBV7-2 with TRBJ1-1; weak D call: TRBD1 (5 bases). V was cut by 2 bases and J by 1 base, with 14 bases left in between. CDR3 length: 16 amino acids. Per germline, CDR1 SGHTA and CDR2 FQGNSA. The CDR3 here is CASSLSFRGGNTEAFF. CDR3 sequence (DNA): TGTGCCAGCAGCTTAAGTTTTCGGGGGGGGAACACTGAAGCTTTCTTT.

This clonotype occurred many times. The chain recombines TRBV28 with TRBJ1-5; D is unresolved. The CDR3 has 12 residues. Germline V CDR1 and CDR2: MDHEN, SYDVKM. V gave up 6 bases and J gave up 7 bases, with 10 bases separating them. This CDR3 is CASRVTRQPQHF. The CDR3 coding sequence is TGTGCCAGCAGGGTAACGAGACAGCCCCAGCATTTT.

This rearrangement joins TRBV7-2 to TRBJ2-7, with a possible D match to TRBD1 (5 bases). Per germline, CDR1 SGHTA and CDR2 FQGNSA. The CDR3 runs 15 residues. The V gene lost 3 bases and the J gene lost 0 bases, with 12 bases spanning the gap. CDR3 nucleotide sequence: TGTGCCAGCAGCTTTATTCCAGGGCCCTCCTACGAGCAGTACTTC. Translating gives CASSFIPGPSYEQYF.

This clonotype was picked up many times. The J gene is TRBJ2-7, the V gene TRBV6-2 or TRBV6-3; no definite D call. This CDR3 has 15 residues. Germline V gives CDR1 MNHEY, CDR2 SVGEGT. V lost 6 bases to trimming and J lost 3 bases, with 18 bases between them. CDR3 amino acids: CASSPVSPTFYEQYF. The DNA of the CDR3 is TGTGCCAGCAGCCCCGTTTCCCCGACGTTCTACGAGCAGTACTTC.

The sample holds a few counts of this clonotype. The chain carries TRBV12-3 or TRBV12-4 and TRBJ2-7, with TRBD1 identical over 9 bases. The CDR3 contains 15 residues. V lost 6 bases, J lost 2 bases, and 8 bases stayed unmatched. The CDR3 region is CASRDDRGDPYEQYF. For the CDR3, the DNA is TGTGCCAGCAGAGACGACAGGGGGGACCCCTACGAGCAGTACTTC.

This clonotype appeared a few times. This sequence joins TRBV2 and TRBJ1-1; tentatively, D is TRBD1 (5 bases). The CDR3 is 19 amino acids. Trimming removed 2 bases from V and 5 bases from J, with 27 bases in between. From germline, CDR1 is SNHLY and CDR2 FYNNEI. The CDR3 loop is CASSEPENSRRARGTEAFF. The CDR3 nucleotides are TGTGCCAGCAGTGAACCGGAGAATTCTCGGAGGGCGCGGGGGACTGAAGCTTTCTTT. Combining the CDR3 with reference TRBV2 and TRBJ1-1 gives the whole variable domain EPEVTQTPSHQVTQMGQEVILRCVPISNHLYFYWYRQILGQKVEFLVSFYNNEISEKSEIFDDQFSVERPDGSNFTLKIRSTKLEDSAMYFCASSEPENSRRARGTEAFFGQGTRLTVV.

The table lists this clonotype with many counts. CDR3: CASSWTANTEAFF. The CDR3 DNA reads TGTGCCAGCAGCTGGACGGCGAACACTGAAGCTTTCTTT. This chain connects TRBV6-5 to TRBJ1-1; no clear D. The V end lost 6 bases, the J end lost 1 base, and 9 bases lay between the germline ends. This CDR3 spans 13 amino acids. Germline loops: CDR1 MNHEY, CDR2 SVGAGI.

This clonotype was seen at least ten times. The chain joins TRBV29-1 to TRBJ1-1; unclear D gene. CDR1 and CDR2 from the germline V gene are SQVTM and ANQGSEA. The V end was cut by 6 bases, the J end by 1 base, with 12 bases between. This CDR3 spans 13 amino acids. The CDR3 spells CSVPMVGNTEAFF. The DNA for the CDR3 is TGCAGCGTACCCATGGTGGGGAACACTGAAGCTTTCTTT.

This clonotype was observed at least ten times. The CDR3 is CASSPFSGANVLTF. The DNA for the CDR3 is TGTGCCAGCAGCCCCTTCTCTGGGGCCAACGTCCTGACTTTC. This sequence joins TRBV12-3 or TRBV12-4 and TRBJ2-6; no clear D gene. V lost 6 bases, J lost 0 bases, and 6 bases lay in between. This CDR3 contains 14 residues.